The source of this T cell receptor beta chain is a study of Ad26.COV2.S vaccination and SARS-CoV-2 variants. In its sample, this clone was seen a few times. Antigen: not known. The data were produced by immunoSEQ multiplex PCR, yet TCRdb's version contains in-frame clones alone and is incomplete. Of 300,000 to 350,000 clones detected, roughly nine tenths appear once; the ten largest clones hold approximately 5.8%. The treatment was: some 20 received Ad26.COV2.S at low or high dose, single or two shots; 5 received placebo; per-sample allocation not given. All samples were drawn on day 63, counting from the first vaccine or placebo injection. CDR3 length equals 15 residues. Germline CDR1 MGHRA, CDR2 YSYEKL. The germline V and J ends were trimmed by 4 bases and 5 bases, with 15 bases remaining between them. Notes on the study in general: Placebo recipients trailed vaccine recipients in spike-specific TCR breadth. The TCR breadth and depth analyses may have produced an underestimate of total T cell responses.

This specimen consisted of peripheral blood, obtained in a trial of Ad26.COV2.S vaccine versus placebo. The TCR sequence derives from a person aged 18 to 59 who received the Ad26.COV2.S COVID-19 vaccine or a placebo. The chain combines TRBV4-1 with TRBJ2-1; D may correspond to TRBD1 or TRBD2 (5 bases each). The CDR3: CASSPDGGTNNEQFF. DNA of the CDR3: TGCGCCAGCAGCCCTGATGGGGGTACTAACAATGAGCAGTTCTTC.